These 17 T cell receptor beta chains share one sample of origin, sequenced in a study of human T cells and chemical hapten exposure. Time point meaning: patch test 3, about 24 weeks after DPC sensitization. The treatment was: therapeutic diphenylcyclopropenone sensitization with weekly scalp DPC. Sequencing started from total RNA isolated from unfractionated whole blood. MiXCR, run by TCRdb on the RACE reads, gives a single entry per CDR3 protein. The sample holds under 50,000 distinct CDR3 sequences, 10% to 15% seen once. Specimen: whole blood, collected in connection with sensitization to the hapten diphenylcyclopropenone (DPC). Receptors originate from a woman in her forties with alopecia areata. Some clones in this sample may be carry-over from other donors' samples.

The chain has TRBV7-9 and TRBJ2-3; TRBD1 might be the D (6 bases). CDR1 and CDR2 from the germline V gene are SEHNR and FQNEAQ (reference sequence). V lost 5 bases to trimming and J lost 4 bases, with 10 bases between them. The CDR3 runs to 13 residues. The CDR3 region is CASSPRGPDTQYF. CDR3 sequence (DNA): TGTGCCAGCAGCCCCAGGGGCCCAGATACGCAGTATTTT.

The chain employs TRBV6-1 and TRBJ2-1; 8 nucleotides align to TRBD2. Germline assignment: CDR1 MNHNS and CDR2 SASEGT. Unmatched junction bases numbered 0, after V lost 4 bases and J lost 4 bases. The CDR3 consists of 13 residues. The CDR3 nucleotides are TGTGCCAGCAGTGGACTAGCGTACAATGAGCAGTTCTTC. It specifies CASSGLAYNEQFF.

Comment on this clonotype: This clone may be a read error of a much larger clone one base away. The V call is TRBV20-1, the J call TRBJ2-5; 12 bases match TRBD2. The junction had 8 bases not matched to a gene; V was cut back by 5 bases and J by 4 bases. This CDR3 has 15 residues. Germline assignment: CDR1 DFQATT and CDR2 SNEGSKA (reference sequence). The CDR3 protein is CSAYELAGGGETQYF. The CDR3 DNA reads TGCAGTGCTTACGAACTAGCGGGGGGCGGAGAGACCCAGTACTTC.

This clonotype showed up many times. The chain employs TRBV28 and TRBJ2-5; D is possibly TRBD2 (7 bases). Germline CDR1 is MDHEN and CDR2 is SYDVKM. Trimming took 8 bases from V and 4 from J, leaving 14 bases between them. The CDR3 runs 13 residues. The CDR3 nucleotides are TGTGCCAGCGTCGGCGGGGGCCCAGAGACCCAGTACTTC. Its translation is CASVGGGPETQYF.

This clonotype was detected a few times. The rearrangement links TRBV11-3 to TRBJ1-6; D is unresolved. With 5 bases removed from V and 4 bases from J, the gap between germline ends came to 6 bases. Germline V lookup: CDR1 SGHNT, CDR2 YENEEA. This CDR3 comprises 13 residues. The CDR3 region has the DNA TGTGCCAGCAGCCGGGAGTATAATTCACCCCTCCACTTT. Its protein is CASSREYNSPLHF.

This clonotype was observed many times. This sequence joins TRBV29-1 and TRBJ2-1; no reliable D call. The CDR3 spans 13 residues. The germline gives CDR1 SQVTM, CDR2 ANQGSEA. The V gene lost 7 bases and the J gene lost 4 bases, with 14 bases spanning the gap. The CDR3 nucleotides are TGCAGCGGGAATAACGAAGGGTACAATGAGCAGTTCTTC. It translates to CSGNNEGYNEQFF.

This clonotype was seen a handful of times. The rearrangement joins TRBV7-3 to TRBJ2-7, with D perhaps given as TRBD1 or TRBD2 (6 bases each). Per germline, CDR1 SGHTA and CDR2 FQGTGA. The CDR3 spans 13 residues. V was shortened by 0 bases and J by 5 bases, with 8 bases between the two germline ends. The CDR3 is CASSLTGGNEQYF. As DNA, the CDR3 is TGTGCCAGCAGCTTAACAGGGGGGAACGAGCAGTACTTC. The whole variable domain, remainder taken from reference TRBV7-3 and TRBJ2-7, is GAGVSQTPSNKVTEKGKYVELRCDPISGHTALYWYRQSLGQGPEFLIYFQGTGAADDSGLPNDRFFAVRPEGSVSTLKIQRTERGDSAVYLCASSLTGGNEQYFGPGTRLTVT.

This chain connects TRBV28 to TRBJ2-3; D is unclear. Trimming took off 3 bases at V and 7 bases at J, with 8 bases between the two ends. CDR1 is MDHEN and CDR2 is SYDVKM in the germline V gene. The CDR3 consists of 12 residues. CDR3 sequence: CASSFTLNTQYF. The DNA for the CDR3 is TGTGCCAGCAGTTTCACTTTAAATACGCAGTATTTT. Looking up the rest from reference TRBV28 and TRBJ2-3 gives the full variable domain: DVKVTQSSRYLVKRTGEKVFLECVQDMDHENMFWYRQDPGLGLRLIYFSYDVKMKEKGDIPEGYSVSREKKERFSLILESASTNQTSMYLCASSFTLNTQYFGPGTRLTVL.

The table lists this clonotype with a few counts. The V and J genes are TRBV3-1 and TRBJ2-7; 7 bases line up with TRBD2. Losses at the gene ends were 4 bases for V and 6 bases for J; bases not matched to a gene: 12. Germline V gives CDR1 LGHDT, CDR2 YNNKEL (reference sequence). This CDR3 spans 15 amino acids. The DNA for the CDR3 is TGTGCCAGCAGCCGACCGGGACTAATTTCGACCGAGCAGTACTTC. This sequence encodes CASSRPGLISTEQYF.

The chain carries TRBV4-1 and TRBJ2-5; 9 bases are shared with TRBD2. Trimming at V came to 1 base and at J to 5 bases, leaving 5 bases not matched to a gene. CDR3 size: 15 residues. Germline V gene sequence: CDR1 MGHRA, CDR2 YSYEKL. The CDR3 protein is CASSQGAGGPETQYF. CDR3 in DNA: TGCGCCAGCAGCCAAGGGGCGGGAGGGCCGGAGACCCAGTACTTC.

This chain connects TRBV29-1 to TRBJ1-5, with D perhaps TRBD1 (6 bases). V dropped 6 bases and J dropped 5 bases, with 11 bases sitting between them. The V gene's germline CDR1 is SQVTM and CDR2 ANQGSEA. The CDR3 contains 12 residues. CDR3 residues: CSVGAADQPQHF. CDR3 nucleotides: TGCAGCGTGGGGGCAGCAGATCAGCCCCAGCATTTT.

In its sample, this clonotype was seen many times. The chain couples TRBV9 to TRBJ1-2; D gene unclear. CDR1 is SGDLS, CDR2 YYNGEE, per germline. The V gene lost 2 bases and the J gene lost 4 bases, with 12 bases spanning the gap. The CDR3 runs to 14 residues. CDR3 protein: CASSVDGGVYGYTF. Written as DNA, the CDR3 is TGTGCCAGCAGCGTGGACGGCGGTGTCTATGGCTACACCTTC.

This clonotype was seen a few times. The V call is TRBV11-2, the J call TRBJ2-5; unclear D gene. The V end was cut by 1 base, the J end by 5 bases, with 8 bases between. The germline V gene encodes CDR1 SGHAT and CDR2 FQNNGV. CDR3 length: 13 amino acids. CDR3 amino acids: CASSLGGHETQYF. The CDR3 coding sequence is TGTGCCAGCAGCTTAGGAGGCCACGAGACCCAGTACTTC.

The chain uses TRBV7-9 and TRBJ2-2, with 8 bases fitting TRBD1. The CDR3 extends over 15 amino acids. The V segment lost 1 base and the J segment 3 bases; nucleotides outside the gene matches: 1. From germline, CDR1 is SEHNR and CDR2 FQNEAQ (reference sequence). CDR3 amino acids: CASSLGTGYTGELFF. Here the CDR3 DNA reads TGTGCCAGCAGCTTAGGGACAGGGTACACCGGGGAGCTGTTTTTT.

This clonotype was found many times. The chain has TRBV7-2 and TRBJ1-2; D is possibly TRBD1 (6 bases). The V gene lost 5 bases and the J gene lost 4 bases, with 20 bases spanning the gap. The length of the CDR3 is 16 residues. The germline V gene encodes CDR1 SGHTA and CDR2 FQGNSA. In DNA, the CDR3 is TGTGCCAGCAGCCCAGATGGGACAACAACTGTCTATGGCTACACCTTC. It is translated as CASSPDGTTTVYGYTF. The full variable domain, rest sourced from reference TRBV7-2 and TRBJ1-2, is GAGVSQSPSNKVTEKGKDVELRCDPISGHTALYWYRQSLGQGLEFLIYFQGNSAPDKSGLPSDRFSAERTGGSVSTLTIQRTQQEDSAVYLCASSPDGTTTVYGYTFGSGTRLTVV.

This clonotype was seen many times. The V and J genes are TRBV6-2 or TRBV6-3 and TRBJ1-5; tentatively, D is TRBD1 (6 bases). Germline CDR1 is MNHEY and CDR2 is SVGEGT. CDR3 size: 10 residues. V lost 9 bases, J lost 7 bases, and 7 bases lay in between. CDR3 in DNA: TGTGCCAGGGACAGCCAGCCCCAGCATTTT. Translated: CARDSQPQHF.

The chain carries TRBV4-3 and TRBJ2-3; 9 bases line up with TRBD1. CDR1 and CDR2 from the germline V gene are LGHNA and YSLEER. The CDR3 covers 16 residues. Germline trimming cut 0 bases from V and 6 bases from J; bases unmatched to any gene: 7. The CDR3 loop reads CASSQDRRQGGDTQYF. The CDR3 bases are TGCGCCAGCAGCCAAGATCGGCGACAGGGGGGGGATACGCAGTATTTT.